One sample yielded the 15 T cell receptor beta chains listed below, sequenced in a study of CD8 T cells in ankylosing spondylitis. TCRdb passed the 5' RACE reads through MiXCR, listing each CDR3 protein once. The profile covers about 130,000 distinct CDR3 sequences, with roughly 9% appearing a single time and approximately 3.3% taken by the ten largest. The sample taken for sequencing was blood, either unsorted or a sorted T cell fraction (not recorded which). The receptors were gathered from a male donor with ankylosing spondylitis or in good health (not recorded which).

The rearrangement joins TRBV5-1 to TRBJ2-7; 8 positions match TRBD1. CDR1 is SGHRS, CDR2 YFSETQ, per germline. The CDR3 consists of 16 residues. V was clipped by 2 bases and J by 1 base; unmatched bases: 8. The chain's CDR3 is CASSFLGQGSSYEQYF. The CDR3 DNA reads as TGCGCCAGCAGCTTTCTAGGACAGGGCTCATCCTACGAGCAGTACTTC.

This clonotype turned up a few times. V is TRBV11-2 and J is TRBJ2-2; D is unresolved. Trimming removed 3 bases at V and 4 bases at J, with 24 bases between. CDR1 is SGHAT, CDR2 FQNNGV, per germline. The CDR3 length is 19 residues. In DNA form, the CDR3 reads TGTGCCAGCAGCTTGATTGGAACGCGATGGGGATTAATCACCGGGGAGCTGTTTTTT. This encodes CASSLIGTRWGLITGELFF.

This clonotype was detected ten times or more. The V call is TRBV7-3, the J call TRBJ2-7; no firm D call. V gave up 0 bases and J gave up 6 bases, with 12 bases separating them. Per germline, CDR1 SGHTA and CDR2 FQGTGA. The CDR3 is made up of 14 amino acids. CDR3: CASSLTAQMGEQYF. The CDR3, as DNA: TGTGCCAGCAGCTTAACGGCACAAATGGGCGAGCAGTACTTC. Supplemented by reference TRBV7-3 and TRBJ2-7, the full variable domain reads GAGVSQTPSNKVTEKGKYVELRCDPISGHTALYWYRQSLGQGPEFLIYFQGTGAADDSGLPNDRFFAVRPEGSVSTLKIQRTERGDSAVYLCASSLTAQMGEQYFGPGTRLTVT.

The sample holds many counts of this clonotype. The chain couples TRBV6-2 or TRBV6-3 to TRBJ1-2, with D possibly being TRBD1 (5 bases). Germline V gene data show CDR1 as MNHEY and CDR2 as SVGEGT. The V gene lost 7 bases and the J gene lost 3 bases, with 9 bases spanning the gap. The CDR3 consists of 12 residues. In DNA form, the CDR3 reads TGTGCCAGCACCACAGGTCACTATGGCTACACCTTC. Translated, it gives CASTTGHYGYTF.

V gene TRBV15 combines with J gene TRBJ2-1; 11 bases are shared with TRBD1. This CDR3 spans 14 amino acids. Germline V gives CDR1 LNHNV, CDR2 YYDKDF (reference sequence). Unmatched junction bases numbered 7, after V lost 8 bases and J lost 7 bases. In nucleotides, the CDR3 is TGTGCCACCGGGGCCGGGACAGGGGGGAATGAGCAGTTCTTC. This encodes CATGAGTGGNEQFF.

This clonotype was seen ten or more times. The chain is built from TRBV28 and TRBJ2-7; TRBD1 aligns across 8 bases. Losses at the gene ends were 5 bases for V and 1 base for J; bases not matched to a gene: 7. The CDR3 extends over 15 amino acids. Germline CDR1 MDHEN, CDR2 SYDVKM. The DNA for the CDR3 is TGTGCCAGCAGTCGCCCGGGACAGGCGTCCTACGAGCAGTACTTC. Amino acid sequence: CASSRPGQASYEQYF.

CDR3 region: CASSYYDSIQPQHF. Written as DNA, the CDR3 is TGTGCCAGCAGTTACTACGACTCGATTCAGCCCCAGCATTTT. The chain recombines TRBV6-2 or TRBV6-3 with TRBJ1-5, with unresolved D. Trimming shortened V by 1 base and J by 6 bases, and 10 bases separated the two germline ends. From germline, CDR1 is MNHEY and CDR2 SVGEGT. The CDR3 runs to 14 residues.

The chain is built from TRBV7-2 and TRBJ2-5, with 7 bases fitting TRBD1. Germline V lookup: CDR1 SGHTA, CDR2 FQGNSA. This CDR3 is 16 amino acids long. V was pared by 2 bases and J by 7 bases, with 13 bases of the junction left unmatched. For the CDR3, the DNA is TGTGCCAGCAGCTTACTCGTCGGTACAGGGGCGGCGACCCAGTACTTC. Amino acids: CASSLLVGTGAATQYF.

This clonotype has only a few counts. The gene calls are TRBV3-1 and TRBJ2-7, with D perhaps being TRBD1 or TRBD2 (5 bases each). Germline loops: CDR1 LGHDT, CDR2 YNNKEL (reference sequence). The V end was cut by 2 bases, the J end by 0 bases, with 26 bases between. The CDR3 loop spans 20 amino acids. CDR3: CASSQLSGTWGPTLSYEQYF. CDR3 nucleotides: TGTGCCAGCAGCCAACTATCCGGGACGTGGGGACCAACTCTCTCCTACGAGCAGTACTTC.

This clonotype was counted at least ten times. The chain uses TRBV29-1 and TRBJ2-1; no clear D gene. The CDR3 has 12 amino acids. The germline V and J ends were trimmed by 6 bases and 0 bases, with 6 bases remaining between them. Germline values: CDR1 SQVTM, CDR2 ANQGSEA. CDR3 in amino acids: CSVWSSYNEQFF. The CDR3 DNA is TGCAGCGTATGGAGCTCCTACAATGAGCAGTTCTTC.

The table lists this clonotype with many counts. The V gene is TRBV12-3 or TRBV12-4, the J gene TRBJ1-5, with D unresolved. V shed 6 bases and J shed 3 bases, with 9 bases lying between them. CDR3 length equals 13 residues. The CDR3: CASRGVHNQPQHF. As DNA, the CDR3 is TGTGCCAGCAGGGGCGTTCACAATCAGCCCCAGCATTTT.

Remarks on this clonotype: With a much larger clone just one base away, this may be a read error. This chain connects TRBV28 to TRBJ2-2; 10 bases match TRBD2. The germline gives CDR1 MDHEN, CDR2 SYDVKM. CDR3 length: 19 amino acids. The chain's CDR3 is CASSKTGYLAGANTGQLFF. The CDR3 DNA sequence: TGTGCCAGCAGTAAAACAGGGTACCTAGCGGGAGCGAACACCGGGCAGCTGTTTTTT.

This clonotype was counted ten times or more. This chain joins TRBV24-1 and TRBJ2-1; 8 nucleotides match TRBD1. Germline-derived CDR1 and CDR2 are KGHDR and SFDVKD. This CDR3 has 16 amino acids. The V and J ends lost 4 bases and 4 bases, in that order; junction bases with no gene match: 8. CDR3 region: CATSDSTGDSYNEQFF. The CDR3 DNA sequence: TGTGCCACCAGTGACTCGACAGGGGACTCTTACAATGAGCAGTTCTTC.

This clonotype showed up many times. This chain links TRBV7-8 with TRBJ1-3, with D possibly being TRBD1 (6 bases). The CDR3 runs to 15 residues. Trimming pared 8 bases from V and 2 bases from J, leaving 16 bases between. CDR1 and CDR2 (germline): SGHVS, FQNEAQ. This CDR3 is CASPITGAAGNTIYF. The CDR3 coding sequence is TGTGCCAGCCCCATAACGGGGGCCGCTGGAAACACCATATATTTT.

This clonotype was counted ten times or more. This chain connects TRBV20-1 to TRBJ1-1, with 10 bases aligning to TRBD1. This CDR3 spans 16 amino acids. The ends lost 6 bases at V and 1 base at J; junction bases unmatched: 11. CDR1 is DFQATT, CDR2 SNEGSKA, per germline (reference sequence). In nucleotides, the CDR3 is TGCAGTGCCCGCCGGGACAGGGGCTTCGGGAACACTGAAGCTTTCTTT. Amino acids: CSARRDRGFGNTEAFF.